The present TCR beta chain was sequenced within a study of identical twins. This clonotype was seen repeatedly, ten times or more. What it binds is not known. General study points: Clonotypes of the beta chain that were abundant in cord blood carried fewer insertions (memory repertoires showed none). Conclusions relied on cross-sectional statistical analysis, not following the same donors. Twins' surplus sharing was weaker for beta out-of-frame sequences.

Via MiXCR, TCRdb re-called the 5' RACE reads, giving one row per CDR3 protein. The table has approximately 630,000 distinct CDR3 sequences, 7% to 7.5% seen once; the top ten hold less than 2%. The ends lost 7 bases at V and 7 bases at J; junction bases unmatched: 11. From germline, CDR1 is SGHAT and CDR2 FQNNGV. This CDR3 has 14 amino acids. This sample was shared with a second study, whose subject was yellow fever vaccine responses in identical twins. That report notes: Convergence reportedly seemed to mark part of the twins' vaccine T cell response, with personalization marking the rest.

This clonotype was sampled from a woman aged 18-29 years in good health. The sequenced material came from PBMCs. The rearrangement links TRBV11-2 to TRBJ2-3; 7 bases fit TRBD1. The CDR3 region is CASTNGEGAHTQYF. The CDR3 DNA reads as TGTGCCAGCACCAACGGAGAGGGGGCACATACGCAGTATTTT.